The 10 T cell receptor beta chains below were found in one sample sequenced in a study of OX40 agonist ivuxolimab in advanced cancers. Sequencing was performed with immunoSEQ multiplex PCR; in TCRdb, only in-frame clones are kept and a portion is missing. In the table there are 60,000 to 70,000 clones, approximately 90% of which are singletons. Sequences were derived from CD4+ or CD8+ T cells sorted from blood, sampled in a trial of the OX40 agonist ivuxolimab. Receptors originate from an adult with an advanced solid tumor such as melanoma, head and neck, liver or kidney cancer.

The chain links TRBV6-5 to TRBJ2-3; D ambiguous. The germline V gene has CDR1 MNHEY and CDR2 SVGAGI. V lost 2 bases to trimming and J lost 3 bases, with 9 bases between them. The CDR3 runs to 14 residues. CDR3 nucleotides: TGTGCCAGCAGTTACACTCGACCGACAGATACGCAGTATTTT. This sequence encodes CASSYTRPTDTQYF.

This sequence joins TRBV5-4 and TRBJ2-5; 8 bases line up with TRBD1. Germline trimming cut 4 bases from V and 4 bases from J; bases unmatched to any gene: 12. CDR3 size: 16 residues. Germline CDR1 reads SGHNT; CDR2 reads YYREEE (reference sequence). CDR3 nucleotide sequence: TGTGCCAGCAGCACGATGATCACAGGGGGGCTAGAGACCCAGTACTTC. It yields the protein CASSTMITGGLETQYF.

V gene TRBV10-3 combines with J gene TRBJ2-1; D is unclear. The CDR3 loop spans 13 amino acids. Trimming took 3 bases from V and 5 from J, leaving 8 bases between them. Germline lookup yields CDR1 ENHRY and CDR2 SYGVKD. CDR3 in DNA: TGTGCCATCAGTGATGGGGTTAACAATGAGCAGTTCTTC. The encoded protein is CAISDGVNNEQFF.

The V gene is TRBV5-1, the J gene TRBJ2-3; 7 positions match TRBD2. The CDR3 length is 16 residues. V shed 0 bases and J 1 base; nucleotides not matched to a gene: 5. The germline gives CDR1 SGHRS, CDR2 YFSETQ. The DNA of the CDR3 is TGCGCCAGCAGCTTGGGAGGACTAGAGGGCACAGATACGCAGTATTTT. Amino acid sequence: CASSLGGLEGTDTQYF.

In its sample, this clone was seen a few times. This CDR3 is also generated by other DNA sequences in the sample. CDR3 sequence reads: CASSLGRETQYF. The CDR3 nucleotides are TGTGCCAGCAGCTTGGGCCGGGAGACCCAGTACTTC. This sequence joins TRBV11-2 and TRBJ2-5; the D is unclear. Trimming shortened V by 3 bases and J by 5 bases, and 7 bases separated the two germline ends. Germline V gives CDR1 SGHAT, CDR2 FQNNGV. The CDR3 runs 12 residues.

The gene calls are TRBV16 and TRBJ1-2; D gene unclear. The CDR3 has 17 amino acids. Germline values: CDR1 KGHSY, CDR2 FQNENV. V lost 0 bases, J lost 2 bases, and 16 bases lay in between. This CDR3 is CASSQSRGHGENYGYTF. CDR3 DNA sequence: TGTGCCAGCAGCCAATCACGGGGTCACGGAGAGAACTATGGCTACACCTTC.

On this clone: Other DNA sequences in this specimen translate into the identical CDR3. V usage is TRBV6-1 and J usage is TRBJ2-2; no clear D gene. V lost 2 bases and J 5 bases, leaving 6 bases between the germline ends. CDR1 is MNHNS, CDR2 SASEGT, per germline. This CDR3 contains 13 residues. The CDR3: CASSELGTGELFF. In DNA, the CDR3 is TGTGCCAGCAGTGAACTAGGGACCGGGGAGCTGTTTTTT.

The chain employs TRBV28 and TRBJ1-1; D is possibly TRBD1 (5 bases). This CDR3 has 15 amino acids. CDR1 is MDHEN and CDR2 is SYDVKM in the germline V gene. Trimming took 5 bases from V and 5 from J, leaving 18 bases between them. This CDR3 reads CASSVNRRRGTEAFF. CDR3 nucleotides: TGTGCCAGCAGTGTCAACAGGCGCCGGGGGACTGAAGCTTTCTTT.

V gene TRBV13 combines with J gene TRBJ2-2; 9 positions agree with TRBD2. Germline lookup yields CDR1 PRHDT and CDR2 FYEKMQ (reference sequence). The CDR3 runs to 15 residues. Losses at the gene ends were 8 bases for V and 3 bases for J; bases not matched to a gene: 7. In DNA, the CDR3 is TGTGCCAGCCGAAGAGCGGGAGGCGACACCGGGGAGCTGTTTTTT. Translation: CASRRAGGDTGELFF. Full variable domain (rest looked up from reference TRBV13 and TRBJ2-2): AAGVIQSPRHLIKEKRETATLKCYPIPRHDTVYWYQQGPGQDPQFLISFYEKMQSDKGSIPDRFSAQQFSDYHSELNMSSLELGDSALYFCASRRAGGDTGELFFGEGSRLTVL.

This chain links TRBV20-1 with TRBJ2-5; no clear D gene. This CDR3 spans 11 amino acids. Germline V lookup: CDR1 DFQATT, CDR2 SNEGSKA (reference sequence). The V end was cut by 7 bases, the J end by 4 bases, with 10 bases between. The chain's CDR3 is CSGLVIETQYF. CDR3 sequence (DNA): TGCAGTGGCCTAGTCATAGAGACCCAGTACTTC.